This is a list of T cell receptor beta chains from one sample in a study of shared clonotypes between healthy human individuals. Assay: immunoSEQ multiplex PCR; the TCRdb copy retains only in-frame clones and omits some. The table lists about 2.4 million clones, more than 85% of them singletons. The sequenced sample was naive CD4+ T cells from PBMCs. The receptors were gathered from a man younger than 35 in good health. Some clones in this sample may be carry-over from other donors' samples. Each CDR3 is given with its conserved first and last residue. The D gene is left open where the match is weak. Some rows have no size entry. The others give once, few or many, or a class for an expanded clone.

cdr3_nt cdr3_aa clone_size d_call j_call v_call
TGTGCCAGCAGTTACCCCAGGGTAGCTAACTATGGCTACACCTTC CASSYPRVANYGYTF . . TRBJ1-2 TRBV6-6
TGTGCCAGCAGAAAGGACAGTACAAGCTACGAGCAGTACTTC CASRKDSTSYEQYF . . TRBJ2-7 TRBV5-4
TGTGCCAGCAGTGAATATCGGGGCCCCGCTAGTGGGACCCAGTACTTC CASSEYRGPASGTQYF . . TRBJ2-5 TRBV25-1
TGTGCCAGCAGCGTTTTGGGGCAGGCCCGAAGAGGGGAGCTGTTTTTT CASSVLGQARRGELFF . . TRBJ2-2 TRBV9
TGTGCCTGGAGTGGTATTACTAGGCCACCTGGGGCCAACGTCCTGACTTTC CAWSGITRPPGANVLTF . . TRBJ2-6 TRBV30
TGTGCCAGCAGCTCTGGCCGGGACAGGAGCACAGATACGCAGTATTTT CASSSGRDRSTDTQYF . TRBD1 TRBJ2-3 TRBV11-2
TGTGCCAGCAGTTTTGTGGACCTACCGACAGGGAGCAATCAGCCCCAGCATTTT CASSFVDLPTGSNQPQHF . TRBD1 TRBJ1-5 TRBV27
TGCGCCAGCAGCTTGGTCTCCGAGTCTGGGGAGCTGTTTTTT CASSLVSESGELFF . . TRBJ2-2 TRBV5-1
TGTGCCAGCAGTGCCGGACGGCCTAACACTGAAGCTTTCTTT CASSAGRPNTEAFF . . TRBJ1-1 TRBV6-1
TGTGCCAGCTCAGCGGGGGGGAGAACTGAAGCTTTCTTT CASSAGGRTEAFF few . TRBJ1-1 TRBV18
TGTGCCAGCAGCCTCCTTGGTGGGTCAGATACGCAGTATTTT CASSLLGGSDTQYF . . TRBJ2-3 TRBV7-3